This T cell receptor beta chain stems from a study of T cells after yellow fever vaccination. V lost 3 bases to trimming and J lost 5 bases, with 10 bases between them. The CDR3 spans 13 residues. In its sample, this clonotype was seen many times. TCRdb passed the 5' RACE reads through MiXCR, listing each CDR3 protein once. The data hold roughly 250,000 distinct CDR3 sequences, with around 13% observed a single time. Sequenced here: CD4+ T cells sorted from PBMCs, sampled 45 days after the yellow fever booster vaccination. This chain joins TRBV12-3 or TRBV12-4 and TRBJ2-5; unclear D gene. The sequence was collected from a man aged 30 to 39 who received the YFV17D yellow fever vaccine. The CDR3 reads CASSFSGEETQYF. The CDR3, as DNA: TGTGCCAGCAGTTTTTCGGGCGAGGAGACCCAGTACTTC.